A selection of T cell receptor beta chains follows, all from one sample in a study of HIV-infected patients and healthy controls. TCRdb independently ran MiXCR on the 5' RACE reads; one entry per CDR3 protein. The data show about 67,000 distinct CDR3 sequences, 16% seen once. The sample consisted of CD4+ T cells from blood. The receptors derive from a human donor in good health. Both conserved end residues are part of each CDR3. Each record gives: clone size, D gene, V gene, J gene, CDR3 DNA, CDR3 protein. A D gene is named only where the DNA matches it firmly. Size is stated for part of the rows, as once, few or many counts, or as a class when the clone is expanded.

size: few
D: TRBD1
V: TRBV4-3
J: TRBJ1-6
DNA: TGCGCCAGCAGCCATTTCCACAGGGGCGACACCCTCCACTTT
CDR3: CASSHFHRGDTLHF

size: .
D: .
V: TRBV6-2/TRBV6-3
J: TRBJ2-7
DNA: TGTGCCAGCAGTTATTCCGGGTTCGAGCAGTACTTC
CDR3: CASSYSGFEQYF

size: .
D: .
V: TRBV28
J: TRBJ1-4
DNA: TGTGCCAGCAGTTTAACAGTTCCTGCAACTAATGAAAAACTGTTTTTT
CDR3: CASSLTVPATNEKLFF

size: few
D: .
V: TRBV6-1
J: TRBJ1-5
DNA: TGTGCCAGCAGTGAAAACCTGGGTTATAGCAATCAGCCCCAGCATTTT
CDR3: CASSENLGYSNQPQHF

size: few
D: .
V: TRBV6-2/TRBV6-3
J: TRBJ2-7
DNA: TGTGCCAGCAGTTACTCTGCCCCCTACGAGCAGTACTTC
CDR3: CASSYSAPYEQYF

size: .
D: TRBD1
V: TRBV19
J: TRBJ2-7
DNA: TGTGCCAGTAGTGACCGGGACAGGGACTACGAGCAGTACTTC
CDR3: CASSDRDRDYEQYF

size: few
D: .
V: TRBV14
J: TRBJ2-1
DNA: TGTGCCAGCAGCCAAGAGGTGTCAGGTACTGTGCAGTTCTTC
CDR3: CASSQEVSGTVQFF

size: .
D: .
V: TRBV12-3/TRBV12-4
J: TRBJ1-2
DNA: TGTGCCAGCAGTTCAGGGAGGAATGGCTACACCTTC
CDR3: CASSSGRNGYTF

size: few
D: .
V: TRBV20-1
J: TRBJ2-5
DNA: TGCAGTGCTAGAGAGGCCCCGGTGACCCAGTACTTC
CDR3: CSAREAPVTQYF

size: .
D: TRBD2
V: TRBV20-1
J: TRBJ2-3
DNA: TGCAGTGCCGGACTAGCGGGAGCGGGCCCTACGCAGTATTTT
CDR3: CSAGLAGAGPTQYF

size: many
D: .
V: TRBV20-1
J: TRBJ2-1
DNA: TGCAGTGCCCCCGTCGGCGGCAATGAGCAGTTCTTC
CDR3: CSAPVGGNEQFF

size: .
D: .
V: TRBV13
J: TRBJ2-3
DNA: TGTGCCAGCAGCTTCCCCCGACGCACAGATACGCAGTATTTT
CDR3: CASSFPRRTDTQYF

size: .
D: .
V: TRBV7-2
J: TRBJ2-7
DNA: TGTGCCAGCAGCCCAGGGACTCGCGCCTACGAGCAGTACTTC
CDR3: CASSPGTRAYEQYF

size: .
D: TRBD1
V: TRBV5-1
J: TRBJ2-1
DNA: TGCGCCAGCAGCTTGGATGGACAGGGTCACTACAATGAGCAGTTCTTC
CDR3: CASSLDGQGHYNEQFF

size: few
D: .
V: TRBV12-3/TRBV12-4
J: TRBJ2-5
DNA: TGTGCCAGCAGTTTAACTAGACAAGAGACCCAGTACTTC
CDR3: CASSLTRQETQYF

size: .
D: .
V: TRBV6-2/TRBV6-3
J: TRBJ2-3
DNA: TGTGCCAGCAGTACCCCCGCCGGCGGGGTCACAGATACGCAGTATTTT
CDR3: CASSTPAGGVTDTQYF

size: few
D: .
V: TRBV14
J: TRBJ1-1
DNA: TGTGCCAGCAGCTACGGGGTGAACACTGAAGCTTTCTTT
CDR3: CASSYGVNTEAFF

size: .
D: TRBD1
V: TRBV6-6
J: TRBJ2-3
DNA: TGTGCCAGCAGGACAGGGGGCACCACAGATACGCAGTATTTT
CDR3: CASRTGGTTDTQYF

size: few
D: .
V: TRBV12-3/TRBV12-4
J: TRBJ1-2
DNA: TGTGCCAGCAGCAAGGACGGACTCTATGGCTACACCTTC
CDR3: CASSKDGLYGYTF

size: few
D: .
V: TRBV6-6
J: TRBJ2-3
DNA: TGTGCCAGCACCACCCACCTTGCCCCGGGGAAGGAAGATACGCAGTATTTT
CDR3: CASTTHLAPGKEDTQYF

size: .
D: .
V: TRBV20-1
J: TRBJ2-1
DNA: TGCAGTGTCGGCAACAATGAGCAGTTCTTC
CDR3: CSVGNNEQFF

size: .
D: .
V: TRBV27
J: TRBJ1-5
DNA: TGTGCCAGCAGTCGAGGGAAGAGCAATCAGCCCCAGCATTTT
CDR3: CASSRGKSNQPQHF

size: .
D: .
V: TRBV12-5
J: TRBJ2-1
DNA: TGTGCTAGTGGTTCCCGGCAAAATGAGCAGTTCTTC
CDR3: CASGSRQNEQFF

size: .
D: TRBD2
V: TRBV7-9
J: TRBJ2-3
DNA: TGTGCCAGCAGCTCCCAGACTAGCGGGACTAGCACAGATACGCAGTATTTT
CDR3: CASSSQTSGTSTDTQYF

size: many
D: .
V: TRBV12-3/TRBV12-4
J: TRBJ2-1
DNA: TGTGCCAGCAGTACTGGTAGCTCCTACAATGAGCAGTTCTTC
CDR3: CASSTGSSYNEQFF

size: .
D: .
V: TRBV18
J: TRBJ2-5
DNA: TGTGCCAGCTCACCCTCCCAGGGCGGAGTAAGACAAGAGACCCAGTACTTC
CDR3: CASSPSQGGVRQETQYF

size: many
D: .
V: TRBV10-3
J: TRBJ2-3
DNA: TGTGCCAACGCCGGGACTAGCACAGATACGCAGTATTTT
CDR3: CANAGTSTDTQYF

size: few
D: TRBD1
V: TRBV7-2
J: TRBJ2-7
DNA: TGTGCCAGCAGCCCCATCGGGACAGGGAAGAACGACGAGCAGTACTTC
CDR3: CASSPIGTGKNDEQYF

size: .
D: .
V: TRBV27
J: TRBJ1-4
DNA: TGTGCCAGCAGTTTCACAGGGCGTCCGAATGAAAAACTGTTTTTT
CDR3: CASSFTGRPNEKLFF

size: few
D: .
V: TRBV7-2
J: TRBJ2-1
DNA: TGTGCCAGCAGCTTAGTCACCCTAGCAGCCTACAATGAGCAGTTCTTC
CDR3: CASSLVTLAAYNEQFF

size: .
D: TRBD2
V: TRBV10-3
J: TRBJ2-3
DNA: TGTGCCATCAACGCCGGACTAGCGGGAACCCCAGATACGCAGTATTTT
CDR3: CAINAGLAGTPDTQYF

size: few
D: TRBD1
V: TRBV24-1
J: TRBJ2-2
DNA: TGTGCCACCAGCCCGGGGGACAGGGACACCGGGGAGCTGTTTTTT
CDR3: CATSPGDRDTGELFF

size: few
D: .
V: TRBV7-9
J: TRBJ2-1
DNA: TGTGCCAGCAGCTTAGCGCAGCCGGGAAGGGGCAATGAGCAGTTCTTC
CDR3: CASSLAQPGRGNEQFF

size: many
D: TRBD1
V: TRBV29-1
J: TRBJ1-1
DNA: TGCAGCGCCGGACAGGGGGCAAAGGTCACTGAAGCTTTCTTT
CDR3: CSAGQGAKVTEAFF

size: once
D: .
V: TRBV20-1
J: TRBJ2-3
DNA: TGCAGTGCCAAGAAACAGGGTTCGACAGATACGCAGTATTTT
CDR3: CSAKKQGSTDTQYF

size: .
D: .
V: TRBV27
J: TRBJ2-5
DNA: TGTGCCAGCAGGCGACAGGCTCAAGAGACCCAGTACTTC
CDR3: CASRRQAQETQYF

size: .
D: .
V: TRBV14
J: TRBJ1-1
DNA: TGTGCCAGCAGCTTCTCTGGGGCAGGGGAAGCTTTCTTT
CDR3: CASSFSGAGEAFF

size: many
D: .
V: TRBV12-3/TRBV12-4
J: TRBJ1-5
DNA: TGTGCCAGCAGTTTTTCGGGGTCTAATCAGCCCCAGCATTTT
CDR3: CASSFSGSNQPQHF

size: many
D: TRBD1
V: TRBV27
J: TRBJ1-4
DNA: TGTGCCAGCAGTCTCCAGGGGGCAGGAGAAAAACTGTTTTTT
CDR3: CASSLQGAGEKLFF

size: .
D: .
V: TRBV7-2
J: TRBJ1-5
DNA: TGTGCCAGCAGCTGGGGTTGGAGCAATCAGCCCCAGCATTTT
CDR3: CASSWGWSNQPQHF

size: few
D: .
V: TRBV30
J: TRBJ1-6
DNA: TGTGCCTGGAGTGTACAACGATCCTATAATTCACCCCTCCACTTT
CDR3: CAWSVQRSYNSPLHF

size: many
D: TRBD1
V: TRBV7-9
J: TRBJ2-3
DNA: TGTGCCAGCAGCTTAATGACAGGGGCAGATACGCAGTATTTT
CDR3: CASSLMTGADTQYF

size: .
D: TRBD1
V: TRBV29-1
J: TRBJ2-7
DNA: TGCAGCGTTTATCTAGGCGGGACAGGGATCTACGAGCAGTACTTC
CDR3: CSVYLGGTGIYEQYF

size: few
D: .
V: TRBV2
J: TRBJ1-2
DNA: TGTGCCAGCAGTGTTGGGGTGGGGTATGGCTACACCTTC
CDR3: CASSVGVGYGYTF

size: many
D: .
V: TRBV5-5
J: TRBJ2-5
DNA: TGTGCCAGCATCCTACGGGAGACCCAGTACTTC
CDR3: CASILRETQYF

size: few
D: TRBD1
V: TRBV2
J: TRBJ1-1
DNA: TGTGCCAGCAGAACGGGACAGGGGAACACTGAAGCTTTCTTT
CDR3: CASRTGQGNTEAFF

size: few
D: .
V: TRBV20-1
J: TRBJ1-4
DNA: TGCAGTGCTAGAGCCGGGGGCGGTTCTAATGAAAAACTGTTTTTT
CDR3: CSARAGGGSNEKLFF

size: many
D: .
V: TRBV29-1
J: TRBJ1-1
DNA: TGCAGCGTTGTGGGATCTAACACTGAAGCTTTCTTT
CDR3: CSVVGSNTEAFF

size: .
D: .
V: TRBV7-2
J: TRBJ2-1
DNA: TGTGCCAGCAGCCCCCCTCCGGGAGATGAGCAGTTCTTC
CDR3: CASSPPPGDEQFF

size: few
D: .
V: TRBV7-8
J: TRBJ1-5
DNA: TGTGCCAGCAGCCCCCGGGACATCTCCTTTAGCAATCAGCCCCAGCATTTT
CDR3: CASSPRDISFSNQPQHF

size: many
D: .
V: TRBV18
J: TRBJ2-7
DNA: TGTGCCAGCTCCCATCTCAGCTCCTACGAGCAGTACTTC
CDR3: CASSHLSSYEQYF

size: .
D: .
V: TRBV18
J: TRBJ1-5
DNA: TGTGCCAGCTCACCGGCGGGGGGGCCAGCGAGCAATCAGCCCCAGCATTTT
CDR3: CASSPAGGPASNQPQHF

size: many
D: TRBD1
V: TRBV5-6
J: TRBJ2-3
DNA: TGTGCCAGCAGCTTATTCGGCAGGGGGCAAGGGCGCACAGATACGCAGTATTTT
CDR3: CASSLFGRGQGRTDTQYF

size: few
D: .
V: TRBV5-1
J: TRBJ2-5
DNA: TGCGCCAGCAGCCGTCCAGCAATTGGAGAGACCCAGTACTTC
CDR3: CASSRPAIGETQYF